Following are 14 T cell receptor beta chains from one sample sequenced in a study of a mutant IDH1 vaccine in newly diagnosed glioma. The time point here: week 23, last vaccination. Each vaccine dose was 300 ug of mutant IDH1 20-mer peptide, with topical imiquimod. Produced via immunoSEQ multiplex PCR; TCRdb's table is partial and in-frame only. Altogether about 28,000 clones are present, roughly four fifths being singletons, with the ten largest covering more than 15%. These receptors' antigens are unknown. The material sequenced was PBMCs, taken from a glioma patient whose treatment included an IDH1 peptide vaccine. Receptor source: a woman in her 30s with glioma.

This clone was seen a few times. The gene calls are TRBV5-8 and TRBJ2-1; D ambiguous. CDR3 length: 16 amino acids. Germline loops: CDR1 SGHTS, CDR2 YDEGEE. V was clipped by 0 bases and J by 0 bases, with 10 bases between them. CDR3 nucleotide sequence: TGTGCCAGCAGCTTGGAGGGCGTGAGCTCCTACAATGAGCAGTTCTTC. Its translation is CASSLEGVSSYNEQFF.

CDR3 DNA: TGTGCCAGCAGCCAAGAGACGAGGACTAGCGGGGGGGCCGAGGGAGAGACCCAGTACTTC. This translates into CASSQETRTSGGAEGETQYF. J is TRBJ2-5 and V is TRBV4-2, with 15 bases matching TRBD2. After removal of 0 bases from V and 4 bases from J, the junction contained 12 bases not matched to a gene. Germline CDR1 reads LGHNA; CDR2 reads YNFKEQ. The CDR3 has 20 residues.

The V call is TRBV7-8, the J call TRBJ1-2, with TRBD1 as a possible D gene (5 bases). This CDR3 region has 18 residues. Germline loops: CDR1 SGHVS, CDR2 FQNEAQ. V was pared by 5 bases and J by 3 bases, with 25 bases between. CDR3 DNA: TGTGCCAGCAGCCACAGGCCAGCCCCGTCGACAGTCGACTATGGCTACACCTTC. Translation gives CASSHRPAPSTVDYGYTF.

The CDR3 coding sequence is TGTGCCAGCAGTGAAGCGGGAGCGTCAGTGGGGAAAAACATTCAGTACTTC. It is translated as CASSEAGASVGKNIQYF. The V gene is TRBV6-1, the J gene TRBJ2-4, with D perhaps TRBD2 (5 bases). This CDR3 is 17 amino acids long. V lost 0 bases and J lost 4, with 16 bases in between. Germline V gives CDR1 MNHNS, CDR2 SASEGT.

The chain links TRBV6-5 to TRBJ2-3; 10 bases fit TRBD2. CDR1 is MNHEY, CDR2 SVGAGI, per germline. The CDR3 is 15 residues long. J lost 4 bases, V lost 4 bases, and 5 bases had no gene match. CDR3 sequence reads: CASSSPAGGADTQYF. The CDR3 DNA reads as TGTGCCAGCAGTTCACCAGCGGGGGGGGCAGATACGCAGTATTTT.

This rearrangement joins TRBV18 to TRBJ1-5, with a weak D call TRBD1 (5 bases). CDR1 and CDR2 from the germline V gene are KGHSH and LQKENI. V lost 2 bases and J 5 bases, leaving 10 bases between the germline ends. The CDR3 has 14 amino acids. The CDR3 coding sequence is TGTGCCAGCTCACCAGCAGGGTGGGATCAGCCCCAGCATTTT. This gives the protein CASSPAGWDQPQHF.

The CDR3 sequence: CASSLGGLLFF. Here the CDR3 DNA reads TGTGCCAGCAGCTTGGGAGGGTTACTGTTTTTT. The chain carries TRBV5-6 and TRBJ1-4; D is undetermined. Germline V gene sequence: CDR1 SGHDT, CDR2 YYEEEE. The CDR3 runs to 11 residues. Trimming stripped 0 bases from V and 13 bases from J, with 7 bases between.

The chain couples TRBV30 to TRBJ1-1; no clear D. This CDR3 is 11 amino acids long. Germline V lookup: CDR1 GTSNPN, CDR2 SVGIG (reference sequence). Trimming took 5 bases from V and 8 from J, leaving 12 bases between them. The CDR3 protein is CAWVGTIEAFF. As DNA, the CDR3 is TGTGCCTGGGTGGGAACCATAGAAGCTTTCTTT.

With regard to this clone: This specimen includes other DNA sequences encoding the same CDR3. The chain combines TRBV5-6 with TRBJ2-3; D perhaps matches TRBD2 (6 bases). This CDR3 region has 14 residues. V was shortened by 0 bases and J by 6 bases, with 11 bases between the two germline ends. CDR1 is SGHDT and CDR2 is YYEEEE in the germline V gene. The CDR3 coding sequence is TGTGCCAGCAGCTTGGTGGCTAGCGCTGATACGCAGTATTTT. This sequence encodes CASSLVASADTQYF.

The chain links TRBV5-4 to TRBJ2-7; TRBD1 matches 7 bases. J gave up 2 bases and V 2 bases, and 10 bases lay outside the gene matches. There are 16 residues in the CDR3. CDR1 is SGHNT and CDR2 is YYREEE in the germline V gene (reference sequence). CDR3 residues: CASSFGGQRSPYEQYF. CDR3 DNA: TGTGCCAGCAGCTTTGGGGGACAGCGTTCACCCTACGAGCAGTACTTC.

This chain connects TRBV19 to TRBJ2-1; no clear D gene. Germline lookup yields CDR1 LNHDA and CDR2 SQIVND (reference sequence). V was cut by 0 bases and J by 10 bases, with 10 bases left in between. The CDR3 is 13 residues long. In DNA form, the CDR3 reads TGTGCCAGTAGTATAGATCTTGGCGGAGAGCAGTTCTTC. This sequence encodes CASSIDLGGEQFF.

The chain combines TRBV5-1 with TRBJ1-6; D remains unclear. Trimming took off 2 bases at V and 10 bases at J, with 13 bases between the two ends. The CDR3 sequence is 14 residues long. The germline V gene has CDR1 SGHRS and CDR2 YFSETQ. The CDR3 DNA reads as TGCGCCAGCAGCTTTGACACCTCTAAGTCACCCCTCCACTTT. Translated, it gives CASSFDTSKSPLHF.

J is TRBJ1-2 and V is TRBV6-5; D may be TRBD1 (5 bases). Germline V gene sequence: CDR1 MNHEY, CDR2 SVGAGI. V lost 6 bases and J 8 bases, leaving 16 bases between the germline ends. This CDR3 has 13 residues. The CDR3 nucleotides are TGTGCCAGCAGGGCCCCACAGGAGAGCGGCTACACCTTC. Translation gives CASRAPQESGYTF.

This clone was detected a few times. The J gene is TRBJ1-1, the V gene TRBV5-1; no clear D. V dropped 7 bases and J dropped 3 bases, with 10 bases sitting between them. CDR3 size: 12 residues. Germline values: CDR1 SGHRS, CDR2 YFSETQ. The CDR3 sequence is CASSGRDTEAFF. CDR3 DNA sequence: TGCGCCAGCTCTGGGAGGGACACTGAAGCTTTCTTT.